A selection of T cell receptor beta chains follows, all from one sample in a study of human T cells and chemical hapten exposure. TCRdb re-analysed the 5' RACE reads in MiXCR, keeping a single row per CDR3 protein. The sample gives 100,000 to 120,000 distinct CDR3 sequences, 19% of which show up once; around 2.8% is in the top ten. These receptors all come from a human donor in good health. The CDR3 runs from the conserved cysteine through the conserved F or W. The D gene is left open where the match is weak. A row's size may be missing; if present it is once, few, many or a size class.

V gene	D gene	CDR3 length	J gene	clone size	CDR3 DNA	CDR3 protein
TRBV20-1	.	14	TRBJ2-3	.	TGCAGTTTCCGCGACTTGGACTCCACAGATACGCAGTATTTT	CSFRDLDSTDTQYF
TRBV28	TRBD2	19	TRBJ2-3	.	TGTGCCAGCAGTTTACCCTCTAGCGGGAGGACCCCTAGCACAGATACGCAGTATTTT	CASSLPSSGRTPSTDTQYF
TRBV10-3	.	17	TRBJ2-3	.	TGTGCCATCAGTGGACCCCTGGGGGAGTCGGGCACAGATACGCAGTATTTT	CAISGPLGESGTDTQYF
TRBV24-1	TRBD1	17	TRBJ2-5	.	TGTGCCACCAGTGAGTCGGGACAGGGGGCTCGAAAAGAGACCCAGTACTTC	CATSESGQGARKETQYF
TRBV12-3/TRBV12-4	.	14	TRBJ2-5	few	TGTGCCAGCTCCGACAGTCTACTCCAAGAGACCCAGTACTTC	CASSDSLLQETQYF
TRBV2	.	13	TRBJ2-1	few	TGTGCCAGCAGTGAAAATCAAAGCGGTGAGCAGTTCTTC	CASSENQSGEQFF
TRBV9	TRBD2	16	TRBJ2-5	few	TGTGCCAGCAGCGTAGTGGGTAGCGGGAGCCAAGAGACCCAGTACTTC	CASSVVGSGSQETQYF
TRBV10-3	TRBD1	14	TRBJ2-3	.	TGTGCCATCAGTGAGGGGGACAGAACAGATACGCAGTATTTT	CAISEGDRTDTQYF
TRBV5-6	TRBD1	15	TRBJ1-2	few	TGTGCCAGCAGCCCCAGGACAGGGGGCTTCTATGGCTACACCTTC	CASSPRTGGFYGYTF
TRBV3-1	.	16	TRBJ2-1	few	TGTGCCAGCAGCCAAGATCTAACCAGCGAGTACAATGAGCAGTTCTTC	CASSQDLTSEYNEQFF
TRBV10-1	.	14	TRBJ1-1	.	TGCGCCAGCAGTGTTAACAGAGAGAACACTGAAGCTTTCTTT	CASSVNRENTEAFF
TRBV28	.	10	TRBJ2-4	few	TGTGCCAGCTCCGGATACATTCAGTACTTC	CASSGYIQYF
TRBV7-2	.	17	TRBJ2-1	.	TGTGCCAGCAGCTTGTTCAGGGGGGGTAGCGCTTACAATGAGCAGTTCTTC	CASSLFRGGSAYNEQFF
TRBV27	.	14	TRBJ1-6	.	TGTGCCAGCAGGCAGGGTAGCTATAATTCACCCCTCCACTTT	CASRQGSYNSPLHF
TRBV28	.	14	TRBJ2-2	.	TGTGCCAGCGGGGTGGGGCTTTCTACCGGGGGGCTGTTTTTT	CASGVGLSTGGLFF
TRBV6-2/TRBV6-3	.	17	TRBJ2-1	few	TGTGCCAGCAGTTACTCTGGTCGGAGCAGGGCTTACAATGAGCAGTTCTTC	CASSYSGRSRAYNEQFF
TRBV7-8	TRBD2	17	TRBJ2-1	few	TGTGCCAGCAGCTTAACCCTAGCGGGAGACCCTTACAATGAGCAGTTCTTC	CASSLTLAGDPYNEQFF
TRBV5-4	TRBD1	14	TRBJ1-2	few	TGTGCCAGCAGCTTAAACAGGGGGCTCTATGGCTACACCTTC	CASSLNRGLYGYTF
TRBV28	.	16	TRBJ2-1	.	TGTGCCAGCAGTTTACCGGGGACCGGCGCCTACAATGAGCAGTTCTTC	CASSLPGTGAYNEQFF
TRBV6-2/TRBV6-3	.	14	TRBJ2-7	.	TGTGCCAGCAGTCCGAGTTTCCCCGAGGACGAGCAGTACTTC	CASSPSFPEDEQYF
TRBV5-5	.	14	TRBJ1-5	.	TGTGCCAGCACCGCAGCGGGCGGTCATCAGCCCCAGCATTTT	CASTAAGGHQPQHF
TRBV6-5	.	12	TRBJ1-1	many	TGTGCCAGCAGTGTGAGGGGAGCTGAAGCTTTCTTT	CASSVRGAEAFF
TRBV20-1	TRBD1	14	TRBJ2-7	.	TGCAGTGCTGCCGGGACAGGGCGAGGTTCCGAGCAGTACTTC	CSAAGTGRGSEQYF
TRBV5-1	.	14	TRBJ2-3	many	TGCGCCAGCAGCTCAAGGACAGACACAGATACGCAGTATTTT	CASSSRTDTDTQYF
TRBV20-1	.	15	TRBJ1-2	few	TGCAGTGCTAGTGTTCTGGACTTAAGATCCTATGGCTACACCTTC	CSASVLDLRSYGYTF
TRBV3-1	.	16	TRBJ1-3	.	TGTGCCAGCAGCTACCCCAAAGTTCCCTCTGGAAACACCATATATTTT	CASSYPKVPSGNTIYF